The 11 T cell receptor beta chains below come from one sample, sequenced in a study of shared clonotypes between healthy human individuals. The repertoire was sequenced with immunoSEQ multiplex PCR; TCRdb's copy has only in-frame clones and lacks some. The sample contains about 480,000 clones, about four fifths of which appear only once. The specimen was PBMCs. Every receptor here comes from a woman in her thirties or forties in good health. Some clones in this sample may be carry-over from other donors' samples.

This chain links TRBV2 with TRBJ2-3, with 8 bases matching TRBD1. CDR1 is SNHLY, CDR2 FYNNEI, per germline. CDR3 length: 14 amino acids. The V gene end was trimmed by 1 base and the J gene end by 6 bases; junction bases not matched to a gene: 3. The CDR3 spells CASSEVTGVDTQYF. CDR3 in DNA: TGTGCCAGCAGTGAAGTGACAGGGGTTGATACGCAGTATTTT.

This sequence joins TRBV10-3 and TRBJ2-2; 14 bases line up with TRBD2. There are 20 residues in the CDR3. V dropped 2 bases and J dropped 4; count of bases not matched to a gene: 12. In germline, CDR1 is ENHRY, CDR2 SYGVKD. CDR3 sequence reads: CAISETSGTSGSRGTGELFF. CDR3 in DNA: TGTGCCATCAGTGAGACCTCCGGGACTAGCGGGAGTAGGGGCACCGGGGAGCTGTTTTTT.

This clone has more than one count but fewer than ten. The chain links TRBV5-1 to TRBJ2-5, with 11 bases identical to TRBD2. Germline lookup yields CDR1 SGHRS and CDR2 YFSETQ. This CDR3 is built from 18 residues. V lost 0 bases to trimming and J lost 5 bases; unmatched junction nucleotides: 12. The CDR3 protein is CASSLGGGLAASLETQYF. The CDR3 DNA reads TGCGCCAGCAGCTTGGGTGGGGGACTAGCGGCCTCCCTGGAGACCCAGTACTTC.

Remarks on this clone: Other nucleotide sequences from this sample produce the same CDR3. The chain links TRBV28 to TRBJ2-7; 9 bases are shared with TRBD1. The V gene end was trimmed by 6 bases and the J gene end by 0 bases; junction bases not matched to a gene: 6. The CDR3 contains 15 residues. Germline loops: CDR1 MDHEN, CDR2 SYDVKM. The CDR3 spells CASSSPGQGSYEQYF. DNA of the CDR3: TGTGCCAGCAGCTCACCGGGACAGGGCTCCTACGAGCAGTACTTC.

The chain recombines TRBV4-3 with TRBJ1-6; D is possibly TRBD1 (5 bases). The CDR3 sequence is 17 residues long. The germline V and J ends were trimmed by 6 bases and 10 bases, with 25 bases remaining between them. Germline assignment: CDR1 LGHNA and CDR2 YSLEER. The CDR3 protein is CASSVVVGQGPTSPLHF. CDR3 DNA: TGCGCCAGCAGTGTCGTTGTAGGGCAGGGACCTACCTCACCCCTCCACTTT.

This clone has a handful of counts. This chain joins TRBV30 and TRBJ1-5; the D gene is possibly TRBD1 (5 bases). Trimming pared 3 bases from V and 2 bases from J, leaving 20 bases between. CDR3 length equals 17 residues. Per germline, CDR1 GTSNPN and CDR2 SVGIG (reference sequence). The CDR3 region has the DNA TGTGCCTGGAGAGCACACTCCGGGACTTTCGGCAATCAGCCCCAGCATTTT. This gives the protein CAWRAHSGTFGNQPQHF.

This clone came up a few times. V is TRBV5-1 and J is TRBJ1-2; tentative D call: TRBD1 (5 bases). CDR1 SGHRS and CDR2 YFSETQ come from the germline V gene. The V end was cut by 2 bases, the J end by 6 bases, with 11 bases between. The CDR3 is made up of 13 amino acids. CDR3 residues: CASSFGGENGYTF. In DNA, the CDR3 is TGCGCCAGCAGCTTCGGAGGGGAAAATGGCTACACCTTC.

This clone was counted only a few times. The CDR3 sequence is CASSQEGLAGPYNEQFF. In nucleotides, the CDR3 is TGCGCCAGCAGCCAAGAAGGACTAGCGGGACCTTACAATGAGCAGTTCTTC. The V and J genes are TRBV4-3 and TRBJ2-1, with TRBD2 identical over 12 bases. This CDR3 comprises 17 residues. In germline, CDR1 is LGHNA, CDR2 YSLEER. The V segment lost 0 bases and the J segment 4 bases; nucleotides outside the gene matches: 4.

This chain uses TRBV6-1 with TRBJ2-2, with D possibly being TRBD1 or TRBD2 (5 bases each). V shed 6 bases and J shed 7 bases, with 15 bases lying between them. The CDR3 contains 14 residues. Germline CDR1 reads MNHNS; CDR2 reads SASEGT. CDR3 nucleotide sequence: TGTGCCAGCAGGGAGCTCCAGGGAGTCGGGGAGCTGTTTTTT. Translation gives CASRELQGVGELFF.

The chain has TRBV1 and TRBJ1-2. TRBV1 is termed a pseudogene. The length of the CDR3 is 14 residues. DNA for the CDR3: TGCACCAGCAGCCAAGCCGCCCGGGGGGTTGGCTACACCTTC. Its protein product is CTSSQAARGVGYTF.

In DNA, the CDR3 is TGTGCCAGCAGAAACTCAGGCATGGCTAATGAAAAACTGTTTTTT. Amino acids: CASRNSGMANEKLFF. V is TRBV6-1 and J is TRBJ1-4, with unresolved D. V shed 6 bases and J shed 3 bases, with 14 bases lying between them. The CDR3 runs to 15 residues. Germline CDR1 and CDR2: MNHNS and SASEGT.